This T cell receptor beta chain was profiled in a study of CD8 T cells in ankylosing spondylitis. Study-wide findings and caveats: Clones linked to disease were reported to show significant enrichment in matched ankylosing spondylitis synovial fluid. Ankylosing spondylitis blood appeared to carry a characteristic TCR beta motif of roughly 8 highly homologous variants. Disease-linked clones were found to be CD8+ and relatively rare in peripheral blood.

It was by quantitative 5'-RACE with molecular barcodes that TCR beta libraries were made. TCRdb called the 5' RACE reads again in MiXCR, with one record for every CDR3 protein. The sample has roughly 130,000 distinct CDR3 sequences, roughly 13% seen once. V was pared by 4 bases and J by 7 bases, with 12 bases between. The CDR3 extends over 14 amino acids. Germline-derived CDR1 and CDR2 are SGHRS and YFSETQ. Concerning this clonotype: Its antigen is currently unknown.

The chain couples TRBV5-1 to TRBJ1-6, with a possible D match to TRBD1 (6 bases). This TCR came from a female donor with ankylosing spondylitis or in good health (not recorded which). Material: blood, either unsorted or a sorted T cell fraction (not recorded which). The chain's CDR3 is CASSPEGGNSPLHF. The DNA of the CDR3 is TGCGCCAGCAGCCCGGAGGGGGGAAATTCACCCCTCCACTTT. The whole variable domain, filled in from reference TRBV5-1 and TRBJ1-6, reads KAGVTQTPRYLIKTRGQQVTLSCSPISGHRSVSWYQQTPGQGLQFLFEYFSETQRNKGNFPGRFSGRQFSNSRSEMNVSTLELGDSALYLCASSPEGGNSPLHFGNGTRLTVT.